Here is one T cell receptor (beta chain) with its context. The sample belongs to a study of T cell changes during pregnancy in multiple sclerosis. Some clones are missing from TCRdb's copy, which holds only in-frame ones; the method was immunoSEQ multiplex PCR. The table has roughly 87,000 clones, just under 95% seen once. The receptor was isolated from a female donor in good health, enrolled as a control in a pregnancy study. This sample comprised peripheral blood, obtained in the third trimester of pregnancy.

The CDR3 DNA is TGTGCCAGCAGTTACTCGTACAGTAACTATGGCTACACCTTC. Translation gives CASSYSYSNYGYTF. The V and J genes are TRBV6-5 and TRBJ1-2; D not resolved. V was clipped by 0 bases and J by 1 base, with 6 bases between them. CDR1 and CDR2 (germline): MNHEY, SVGAGI. CDR3 length: 14 residues.